The source of this TCR beta chain is a study of T cell changes during pregnancy in multiple sclerosis (dated by TCRdb to the late 2010s). Turning to the overall study: The study looked at changes in the T cell repertoire across pregnancy in women with multiple sclerosis.

The library was prepared using the immunoSEQ multiplex PCR assay. The table was pulled from immuneACCESS by TCRdb, which kept in-frame rearrangements only. Such tables lose some clones; where checked, under half of the loss comes from unresolved V genes, and the rest has no known cause. The sample has around 50,000 clones on record, 85% to 95% of them singletons. Jointly, the top ten make up 0.61% of the sample. From a lookup of the germline V gene (reference sequence), CDR1 and CDR2 are LNHNV and YYDKDF. From V the trimming removes 0 bases and from J it removes 2 bases, while the gene matches leave 7 bases of the junction unaccounted for. The CDR3, from cysteine to phenylalanine, totals 17 residues. Only the CDR3 DNA stays, 51 bases, in frame from base 1. With regard to this clone: Its binding antigen is unknown. Within one base of it there is no much larger clone, and no base qualities were kept.

This sequence was found in a female donor in good health, enrolled as a control in a pregnancy study. The material sequenced was CD4+ T cells from peripheral blood mononuclear cells, taken after pregnancy. Recombination joined TRBV15 with TRBJ2-1, and 7 bases in between align with TRBD2. The CDR3 has the sequence CATSRDRASGTYNEQFF. Here is the DNA: TGTGCCACCAGCAGAGATAGGGCTAGCGGTACCTACAATGAGCAGTTCTTC.